The rows below give T cell receptor beta chains drawn from one sample of a study of blood T cells in healthy people across ages. TCRdb reanalysed the 5' RACE reads using MiXCR and keeps one entry per CDR3 protein. Among roughly 1.7 million distinct CDR3 sequences listed, about 31% were seen once. The sample consisted of blood. The receptors were sampled from a woman in her twenties or thirties in good health. Both conserved end residues are part of each CDR3. The order of the fields is J gene, clone size, D gene, V gene, CDR3 DNA, CDR3 protein. The D gene is left open where the match is weak. A clone size is listed for some rows: how often the clone was seen (once, few, many), or a class if it is expanded.

J gene: TRBJ2-7; clone size: few; D gene: .; V gene: TRBV13; CDR3 DNA: TGTGCCAGCAGCGTGAGGGGCCAGGTGGCCTACGAGCAGTACTTC; CDR3 protein: CASSVRGQVAYEQYF
J gene: TRBJ1-1; clone size: many; D gene: TRBD1; V gene: TRBV6-6; CDR3 DNA: TGTGCCAGCAGTTACCCACAGGGGGCGAACACTGAAGCTTTCTTT; CDR3 protein: CASSYPQGANTEAFF
J gene: TRBJ2-3; clone size: few; D gene: .; V gene: TRBV10-1; CDR3 DNA: TGCGCCAGCAGTGCGAGGAGGGGGACAGATACGCAGTATTTT; CDR3 protein: CASSARRGTDTQYF
J gene: TRBJ1-6; clone size: .; D gene: .; V gene: TRBV28; CDR3 DNA: TGTGCCAGCAGGCCGGCCGCTTCTAGCTCACCCCTCCACTTT; CDR3 protein: CASRPAASSSPLHF
J gene: TRBJ2-1; clone size: .; D gene: TRBD2; V gene: TRBV28; CDR3 DNA: TGTGCCAGCTCCCGACTAGCAGGTGAGCAGTTCTTC; CDR3 protein: CASSRLAGEQFF
J gene: TRBJ1-5; clone size: .; D gene: TRBD1; V gene: TRBV29-1; CDR3 DNA: TGCAGCGTTGGTAACAGGGGGGAGCCCCAGCATTTT; CDR3 protein: CSVGNRGEPQHF
J gene: TRBJ2-1; clone size: .; D gene: .; V gene: TRBV5-1; CDR3 DNA: TGCGCCAGCAGCAAGGACATTGGCTCCTACAATGAGCAGTTCTTC; CDR3 protein: CASSKDIGSYNEQFF
J gene: TRBJ2-5; clone size: .; D gene: TRBD2; V gene: TRBV7-3; CDR3 DNA: TGTGCCAGCAGCGTTAGCGGGGGGGGTCAAGAGACCCAGTACTTC; CDR3 protein: CASSVSGGGQETQYF
J gene: TRBJ2-7; clone size: few; D gene: TRBD1; V gene: TRBV20-1; CDR3 DNA: TGCAGTGCTAGAGACCGGGACAGGGGAGACTACGAGCAGTACTTC; CDR3 protein: CSARDRDRGDYEQYF
J gene: TRBJ2-7; clone size: .; D gene: TRBD2; V gene: TRBV4-1; CDR3 DNA: TGCGCCAGCAGCCAACGACTAGCGGGAGACTACGAGCAGTACTTC; CDR3 protein: CASSQRLAGDYEQYF
J gene: TRBJ2-3; clone size: .; D gene: TRBD1; V gene: TRBV3-1; CDR3 DNA: TGTGCCAGCAGCCACCTTATGACAGGGACGTCAGATACGCGGTATTTT; CDR3 protein: CASSHLMTGTSDTRYF
J gene: TRBJ2-1; clone size: .; D gene: TRBD1; V gene: TRBV5-1; CDR3 DNA: TGCGCCAGCAGCCCACTGGGACAGGGGGTTGATGAGCAGTTCTTC; CDR3 protein: CASSPLGQGVDEQFF
J gene: TRBJ1-1; clone size: .; D gene: TRBD1; V gene: TRBV4-1; CDR3 DNA: TGCGCCAGCAGCCAAGGGACAGGGGGCTTTAACACTGAAGCTTTCTTT; CDR3 protein: CASSQGTGGFNTEAFF
J gene: TRBJ1-5; clone size: .; D gene: .; V gene: TRBV5-1; CDR3 DNA: TGCGCCAGCAGCTTGGCGGGAAGTGGGCCCCAGCATTTT; CDR3 protein: CASSLAGSGPQHF
J gene: TRBJ2-1; clone size: .; D gene: .; V gene: TRBV9; CDR3 DNA: TGTGCCAGCAGCTTGGGAGAAGGGTTCTCCTACAATGAGCAGTTCTTC; CDR3 protein: CASSLGEGFSYNEQFF
J gene: TRBJ2-1; clone size: .; D gene: .; V gene: TRBV9; CDR3 DNA: TGTGCCAGCAGCGTACGTGCGGGGTCGACCTACAATGAGCAGTTCTTC; CDR3 protein: CASSVRAGSTYNEQFF
J gene: TRBJ1-1; clone size: few; D gene: .; V gene: TRBV7-3; CDR3 DNA: TGTGCCAGCAGCTCCAACGACGCAAAAGCTTTCTTT; CDR3 protein: CASSSNDAKAFF
J gene: TRBJ2-5; clone size: once; D gene: .; V gene: TRBV20-1; CDR3 DNA: TGCAGTGCTACGATCCGGGAAGAACAAGAGACCCAGTACTTC; CDR3 protein: CSATIREEQETQYF
J gene: TRBJ1-5; clone size: .; D gene: TRBD1; V gene: TRBV6-7; CDR3 DNA: TGTGCCAGCAGTTACGAGGGGGCGTCGAGCTTTGGGGATCAGCCCCAGCATTTT; CDR3 protein: CASSYEGASSFGDQPQHF
J gene: TRBJ2-1; clone size: few; D gene: .; V gene: TRBV4-2; CDR3 DNA: TGTGCCAGCAGCCAAGACTTAGTGGGGACAAAAAACAATGAGCAGTTCTTC; CDR3 protein: CASSQDLVGTKNNEQFF
J gene: TRBJ1-1; clone size: .; D gene: TRBD1; V gene: TRBV10-3; CDR3 DNA: TGTGCCATCCTAGGACAGGGGCGAGAGACTGAAGCTTTCTTT; CDR3 protein: CAILGQGRETEAFF
J gene: TRBJ1-5; clone size: .; D gene: .; V gene: TRBV4-1; CDR3 DNA: TGCGCCAGCAGCCAAGACGGAGGGTTGGGCAATCAGCCCCAGCATTTT; CDR3 protein: CASSQDGGLGNQPQHF
J gene: TRBJ2-3; clone size: .; D gene: .; V gene: TRBV27; CDR3 DNA: TGTGCCAGCACCCTCTCGGGGCAGGCCCGGGATACGCAGTATTTT; CDR3 protein: CASTLSGQARDTQYF
J gene: TRBJ2-1; clone size: .; D gene: .; V gene: TRBV5-5; CDR3 DNA: TGTGCCAGCAGCTTGGAGGACAGCTATCGCAATGAGCAGTTCTTC; CDR3 protein: CASSLEDSYRNEQFF
J gene: TRBJ1-4; clone size: .; D gene: .; V gene: TRBV4-1; CDR3 DNA: TGCGCCAGCAGCCAAGAGGCATCAGCAACTAATGAAAAACTGTTTTTT; CDR3 protein: CASSQEASATNEKLFF
J gene: TRBJ2-7; clone size: many; D gene: .; V gene: TRBV9; CDR3 DNA: TGTGCCAGCAGCCAAGACCCGACCTACGAGCAGTACTTC; CDR3 protein: CASSQDPTYEQYF